Listed below are T cell receptor beta chains from one sample, sequenced in a study of blood T cell repertoires in COVID-19. The method was immunoSEQ multiplex PCR; TCRdb's version includes in-frame clones alone and lacks a portion of them. This sample has a few hundred thousand clones, with approximately 83% found just once. The sequenced sample consisted of PBMCs or T cells enriched from blood (not recorded which). These receptor sequences come from a woman aged 40 to 49 with acute COVID-19. The conserved cysteine and the conserved F or W are not part of the CDR3 here. Each record gives: V gene, J gene, CDR3 protein.

V gene: TRBV28; J gene: TRBJ1-1; CDR3 protein: ASSFPDRGRTEAF
V gene: TRBV28; J gene: TRBJ2-1; CDR3 protein: ASTPTFRVRGPYNEQF
V gene: TRBV7-2; J gene: TRBJ1-2; CDR3 protein: ASSLVPGDGYT
V gene: TRBV25-1; J gene: TRBJ2-7; CDR3 protein: ASRFSGEGYEQY
V gene: TRBV7-8; J gene: TRBJ1-1; CDR3 protein: ASSSQGGNTEAF
V gene: TRBV12-3/TRBV12-4; J gene: TRBJ2-1; CDR3 protein: ASTFMGGEQF
V gene: TRBV27; J gene: TRBJ2-2; CDR3 protein: ASTVTANTGELF
V gene: TRBV11-2; J gene: TRBJ2-7; CDR3 protein: ASRGARYEQY
V gene: TRBV5-4; J gene: TRBJ2-2; CDR3 protein: ASSLGDRSTGELF
V gene: TRBV11-2; J gene: TRBJ1-1; CDR3 protein: ASSLVRGNTEAF
V gene: TRBV5-1; J gene: TRBJ2-1; CDR3 protein: ASSLAARGTYNEQF
V gene: TRBV10-2; J gene: TRBJ2-3; CDR3 protein: ASSEPGAGTRSDTQY
V gene: TRBV29-1; J gene: TRBJ2-7; CDR3 protein: SVEARGREQY
V gene: TRBV5-1; J gene: TRBJ2-3; CDR3 protein: ASSRSTGSTDTQY
V gene: TRBV7-9; J gene: TRBJ1-1; CDR3 protein: ASSLVHSPMNTEAF
V gene: TRBV12-3/TRBV12-4; J gene: TRBJ1-2; CDR3 protein: ASSLVRERYT
V gene: TRBV2; J gene: TRBJ1-6; CDR3 protein: ATTGQGNSPLH
V gene: TRBV10-2; J gene: TRBJ1-1; CDR3 protein: ASSAVGRGRTEAF
V gene: TRBV23-1; J gene: TRBJ1-6; CDR3 protein: ASTQPGQGIRYNSPLH
V gene: TRBV28; J gene: TRBJ2-2; CDR3 protein: ASSTPIDSPGGTGELF
V gene: TRBV7-9; J gene: TRBJ2-1; CDR3 protein: ASGLTSGREF
V gene: TRBV6-5; J gene: TRBJ2-7; CDR3 protein: ASSTDRASSYEQY
V gene: TRBV2; J gene: TRBJ1-5; CDR3 protein: ATSSGRQPQH
V gene: TRBV28; J gene: TRBJ2-1; CDR3 protein: ASRVAGGENEQF
V gene: TRBV24-1; J gene: TRBJ2-7; CDR3 protein: ATSDRGSLYEQY
V gene: TRBV19; J gene: TRBJ1-6; CDR3 protein: ASGDSQNSPLH
V gene: TRBV9; J gene: TRBJ2-7; CDR3 protein: ASSPSDRGRYEQY
V gene: TRBV5-6; J gene: TRBJ1-1; CDR3 protein: ASSFGWTEAF
V gene: TRBV10-2; J gene: TRBJ2-7; CDR3 protein: ASSSLDRTHYEQY
V gene: TRBV10-1; J gene: TRBJ1-1; CDR3 protein: ASSVTVGTEAF
V gene: TRBV12-3/TRBV12-4; J gene: TRBJ1-2; CDR3 protein: ASTRGQGHGYT
V gene: TRBV7-2; J gene: TRBJ2-7; CDR3 protein: ASSFGKGANEQY
V gene: TRBV4-2; J gene: TRBJ1-1; CDR3 protein: ASSHAGAGNTEAF
V gene: TRBV4-2; J gene: TRBJ2-1; CDR3 protein: ASSPSRGGSGAYNEQF
V gene: TRBV2; J gene: TRBJ2-3; CDR3 protein: ASTGTSGADTQY
V gene: TRBV21-1; J gene: TRBJ1-6; CDR3 protein: ASSKDPQTGDENSPLH
V gene: TRBV28; J gene: TRBJ1-2; CDR3 protein: ASSSPTGLGIYGYT
V gene: TRBV5-4; J gene: TRBJ2-3; CDR3 protein: ASSFLTDTQY
V gene: TRBV28; J gene: TRBJ2-2; CDR3 protein: ASSLSGDLNTGELF
V gene: TRBV11-3; J gene: TRBJ2-1; CDR3 protein: ASSLGLEQF
V gene: TRBV27; J gene: TRBJ1-2; CDR3 protein: ASSKLGGLGYGYT
V gene: TRBV12-3/TRBV12-4; J gene: TRBJ2-7; CDR3 protein: ASSFRGYEQY
V gene: TRBV10-3; J gene: TRBJ2-2; CDR3 protein: AISKPGQGADTGELF
V gene: TRBV28; J gene: TRBJ2-1; CDR3 protein: ASSPSTGTDEQF
V gene: TRBV24-1; J gene: TRBJ2-5; CDR3 protein: ATSDETGASATQY
V gene: TRBV27; J gene: TRBJ1-6; CDR3 protein: ASSSQYTNSPLH
V gene: TRBV24-1; J gene: TRBJ2-5; CDR3 protein: ATSDREGETQY
V gene: TRBV27; J gene: TRBJ1-1; CDR3 protein: ASSFSRGLTGNTEAF
V gene: TRBV5-1; J gene: TRBJ2-1; CDR3 protein: ASSWTSGTHNEQF
V gene: TRBV18; J gene: TRBJ1-6; CDR3 protein: ASSLGETGGAQNSPLH
V gene: TRBV5-1; J gene: TRBJ2-7; CDR3 protein: ASSLLGQGVSSLGEQY
V gene: TRBV18; J gene: TRBJ2-5; CDR3 protein: ASSPGQVNTPETQY
V gene: TRBV5-6; J gene: TRBJ1-3; CDR3 protein: ASSPRGGGRSGNTIY
V gene: TRBV6-2/TRBV6-3; J gene: TRBJ2-5; CDR3 protein: ASSPTGGTQY